Following are 17 T cell receptor beta chains from one sample sequenced in a study of T-cell reconstitution after alpha-beta-depleted transplantation in children. Using unique molecular identifiers, the investigators prepared the TCRbeta library. TCRdb re-called the PCR reads through MiXCR, storing one row per CDR3 protein. This sample has 550,000 to 800,000 distinct CDR3 sequences, with over 10% found just once. Sequenced here: PBMCs, sampled before TCRalphabeta/CD19-depleted stem cell transplant. Source of these receptors: a girl aged 2 to 9 with congenital amegakaryocytic thrombocytopenia, due to receive a stem cell transplant.

This clonotype was detected ten times or more. The gene calls are TRBV6-2 or TRBV6-3 and TRBJ2-3, with TRBD2 identical over 8 bases. The CDR3 contains 15 residues. Germline V gives CDR1 MNHEY, CDR2 SVGEGT. J gave up 2 bases and V 7 bases, and 8 bases lay outside the gene matches. The CDR3 DNA sequence: TGTGCCAGCACCTCTGCTAGCGGGTACACAGATACGCAGTATTTT. This gives the protein CASTSASGYTDTQYF.

This clonotype was recorded many times. The chain combines TRBV12-3 or TRBV12-4 with TRBJ2-7, with D possibly being TRBD1 or TRBD2 (5 bases each). The CDR3 is made up of 11 amino acids. Deletions cut 7 bases from V and 5 bases from J, with 9 bases between. In DNA, the CDR3 is TGTGCCAGCATGGGGGAGAACGAGCAGTACTTC. Translation gives CASMGENEQYF.

This clonotype was seen a few times. This chain connects TRBV10-3 to TRBJ2-7; 11 bases are shared with TRBD2. Per the germline V gene, CDR1 is ENHRY and CDR2 is SYGVKD. V was pared by 8 bases and J by 3 bases, with 0 bases of the junction left unmatched. The CDR3 has 12 residues. The CDR3 region has the DNA TGTGCCATCGGGACTAGCGGCTACGAGCAGTACTTC. Protein: CAIGTSGYEQYF.

CDR3 region: CASYQETQYF. CDR3 in DNA: TGTGCCAGCTACCAAGAGACCCAGTACTTC. The rearrangement uses TRBV25-1 and TRBJ2-5; D is unresolved. V lost 8 bases, J lost 0 bases, and 1 base lay in between. The CDR3 loop spans 10 amino acids. Germline CDR1 MGHDK, CDR2 SYGVNS.

This clonotype turned up a few times. This chain links TRBV21-1 with TRBJ1-1. TRBV21-1 is assigned pseudogene status. The CDR3 is 9 residues long. Written as DNA, the CDR3 is TGTGCCAGCAGCAAAAGGGCTTTCTTT. The encoded protein is CASSKRAFF.

This chain links TRBV6-1 with TRBJ1-2; D possibly corresponds to TRBD1 (6 bases). In germline, CDR1 is MNHNS, CDR2 SASEGT. The CDR3 is made up of 13 amino acids. The V and J ends lost 6 bases and 7 bases respectively, with 15 bases between them. For the CDR3, the DNA is TGTGCCAGCAGGCCCCCAGGGGAATTTGGCTACACCTTC. Encoded protein: CASRPPGEFGYTF.

This clonotype was picked up many times. V and J are TRBV7-3 and TRBJ2-1; TRBD2 might be the D (6 bases). The CDR3 runs 15 residues. Between the trimmed V and J ends, which lost 0 bases and 5 bases, there was a span of 11 bases. Germline CDR1 SGHTA, CDR2 FQGTGA. CDR3: CASSLTSGRNNEQFF. The CDR3 DNA reads TGTGCCAGCAGCTTAACTAGCGGACGGAACAATGAGCAGTTCTTC.

The J gene is TRBJ1-2, the V gene TRBV20-1, with D unclear. The germline CDR1 and CDR2 sequences are DFQATT and SNEGSKA (reference sequence). This CDR3 has 13 residues. V was shortened by 2 bases and J by 9 bases, with 16 bases between the two germline ends. DNA of the CDR3: TGCAGTGCTAGAAGGCGGGATAACAGAAGCTACACCTTC. The encoded protein is CSARRRDNRSYTF.

This clonotype was recorded at least ten times. The rearrangement uses TRBV5-1 and TRBJ1-2; D call uncertain. The V and J ends lost 4 bases and 1 base respectively, with 14 bases between them. This CDR3 is 15 amino acids long. From germline, CDR1 is SGHRS and CDR2 YFSETQ. Here the CDR3 reads CASSVDGSYNYGYTF. The DNA of the CDR3 is TGCGCCAGCAGCGTTGACGGCAGCTATAACTATGGCTACACCTTC.

There are many counts of this clonotype. The chain has TRBV5-1 and TRBJ2-1; D not resolved. Trimming shortened V by 0 bases and J by 2 bases, and 9 bases separated the two germline ends. CDR3 size: 15 residues. Germline CDR1 reads SGHRS; CDR2 reads YFSETQ. The CDR3 here is CASSLELGTYNEQFF. CDR3 bases: TGCGCCAGCAGCTTGGAACTCGGAACCTACAATGAGCAGTTCTTC.

The chain has TRBV19 and TRBJ2-1, with TRBD1 matching over 8 bases. The CDR3 runs to 22 residues. Germline V lookup: CDR1 LNHDA, CDR2 SQIVND (reference sequence). With 1 base clipped from V and 8 bases from J, the junction kept 28 bases outside the gene matches. DNA of the CDR3: TGTGCCAGTAGTATAGTCGGGTGGACAGGAGGGACAGGAGGAATCATAAGGTATGAGCAGTTCTTC. Its protein product is CASSIVGWTGGTGGIIRYEQFF. Looking up the rest from reference TRBV19 and TRBJ2-1 gives the full variable domain: DGGITQSPKYLFRKEGQNVTLSCEQNLNHDAMYWYRQDPGQGLRLIYYSQIVNDFQKGDIAEGYSVSREKKESFPLTVTSAQKNPTAFYLCASSIVGWTGGTGGIIRYEQFFGPGTRLTVL.

This clonotype was observed at least ten times. The rearrangement uses TRBV29-1 and TRBJ1-1, with D uncertain. Per the germline V gene, CDR1 is SQVTM and CDR2 is ANQGSEA. This CDR3 spans 14 amino acids. V was clipped by 5 bases and J by 3 bases, with 16 bases between them. The CDR3 DNA reads TGCAGCGTTATACCAATTACAGAGGACACTGAAGCTTTCTTT. Protein sequence: CSVIPITEDTEAFF.

V gene TRBV5-1 combines with J gene TRBJ2-2; D may be TRBD1 (6 bases). Trimming took off 4 bases at V and 2 bases at J, with 18 bases between the two ends. Germline V CDR1 and CDR2: SGHRS, YFSETQ. The CDR3 spans 17 residues. The CDR3 nucleotides read TGCGCCAGCAGCGCCGAGGCGACAGGCGATAACACCGGGGAGCTGTTTTTT. Translating it yields CASSAEATGDNTGELFF.

The V and J genes are TRBV20-1 and TRBJ2-2; TRBD1 agrees at 7 bases. Germline V gives CDR1 DFQATT, CDR2 SNEGSKA (reference sequence). Trimming removed 3 bases from V and 5 bases from J; junction bases left unmatched: 9. The CDR3 extends over 15 amino acids. The CDR3: CSASRHRGLTGELFF. As DNA, the CDR3 is TGCAGTGCTAGTCGTCACAGGGGTTTAACCGGGGAGCTGTTTTTT.

This clonotype was counted ten times or more. The chain uses TRBV6-5 and TRBJ2-1; no clear D. CDR3 length: 15 residues. Germline CDR1 is MNHEY and CDR2 is SVGAGI. V shed 2 bases and J shed 6 bases, with 14 bases lying between them. CDR3 bases: TGTGCCAGCAGTTACCGAGCCCTCAAAAGCAATGAGCAGTTCTTC. Translating it yields CASSYRALKSNEQFF.

The table lists this clonotype with a few counts. The chain recombines TRBV28 with TRBJ2-1, with 11 bases that match TRBD2. The CDR3 is 17 residues long. Germline CDR1 and CDR2: MDHEN and SYDVKM. V dropped 3 bases and J dropped 3; count of bases not matched to a gene: 7. The CDR3 sequence: CASSFGSGRDLYNEQFF. The CDR3 DNA follows: TGTGCCAGCAGTTTTGGTAGCGGGAGGGATCTCTACAATGAGCAGTTCTTC.

The genes are TRBV7-2 and TRBJ1-2; a possible D gene is TRBD1 (5 bases). The CDR3 spans 15 residues. In germline, CDR1 is SGHTA, CDR2 FQGNSA. V was pared by 0 bases and J by 0 bases, with 8 bases between. CDR3 residues: CASSLATVSNYGYTF. The CDR3 DNA is TGTGCCAGCAGCTTAGCGACAGTATCTAACTATGGCTACACCTTC.